One sample yielded the 25 T cell receptor beta chains listed below, sequenced in a study of blood T cell repertoires in COVID-19. Profiling relied on immunoSEQ multiplex PCR, and the TCRdb table lists in-frame clones only, not all of them. The sample has about 220,000 clones; around 85% are singletons. Sequenced input: peripheral blood. These receptors were taken from a woman between 65 and 79 years old with COVID-19, enrolled during active disease.

The rearrangement joins TRBV6-5 to TRBJ2-5; 9 bases line up with TRBD2. V gave up 7 bases and J gave up 5 bases; unmatched junction bases: 5. Germline CDR1 is MNHEY and CDR2 is SVGAGI. The CDR3 runs 13 residues. This CDR3 reads CASKQLAGETQYF. The CDR3 nucleotides read TGTGCCAGCAAGCAGCTAGCGGGGGAGACCCAGTACTTC.

This chain uses TRBV19 with TRBJ1-1; D is uncertain. Germline V CDR1 and CDR2: LNHDA, SQIVND (reference sequence). The V end was cut by 5 bases, the J end by 7 bases, with 8 bases between. This CDR3 spans 11 amino acids. The CDR3: CASSSPGEAFF. The CDR3, as DNA: TGTGCCAGTAGTTCGCCAGGTGAAGCTTTCTTT. The variable domain in full, with the rest retrieved from reference TRBV19 and TRBJ1-1, is DGGITQSPKYLFRKEGQNVTLSCEQNLNHDAMYWYRQDPGQGLRLIYYSQIVNDFQKGDIAEGYSVSREKKESFPLTVTSAQKNPTAFYLCASSSPGEAFFGQGTRLTVV.

The chain combines TRBV7-8 with TRBJ2-3; a possible D gene is TRBD2 (5 bases). Per germline, CDR1 SGHVS and CDR2 FQNEAQ. The CDR3 spans 14 residues. Trimming left V 8 bases short and J 0 bases short, with 12 bases between. This CDR3 reads CASSGSSSTDTQYF. CDR3 bases: TGTGCCAGCTCGGGGTCTTCTAGCACAGATACGCAGTATTTT.

The V and J genes are TRBV5-1 and TRBJ1-4; D may be TRBD1 (5 bases). The CDR3 has 14 residues. CDR1 SGHRS and CDR2 YFSETQ come from the germline V gene. V was clipped by 4 bases and J by 7 bases, with 14 bases between them. The CDR3 loop reads CASSAGTQGEKLFF. The CDR3 coding sequence is TGCGCCAGCAGCGCGGGGACTCAAGGTGAAAAACTGTTTTTT.

The J gene is TRBJ1-1, the V gene TRBV29-1; a possible D gene is TRBD1 (5 bases). CDR3 size: 15 residues. Germline V gives CDR1 SQVTM, CDR2 ANQGSEA. V was cut by 0 bases and J by 0 bases, with 11 bases left in between. The CDR3 region has the DNA TGCAGCGTTGAAGATCTGGGGGGGGTGAACACTGAAGCTTTCTTT. This gives the protein CSVEDLGGVNTEAFF.

The V gene is TRBV6-4, the J gene TRBJ1-2; no firm D call. The CDR3 spans 14 residues. Trimming took 0 bases from V and 9 from J, leaving 14 bases between them. Germline CDR1 MRHNA, CDR2 SNTAGT. The CDR3 loop is CASSDSATTMRYTF. The CDR3 coding sequence is TGTGCCAGCAGTGACTCAGCGACTACTATGCGCTACACCTTC.

The chain combines TRBV5-3 with TRBJ1-1, with 9 nucleotides matching TRBD1. TRBV5-3 is flagged as an ORF with uncertain function. The J segment lost 1 base and the V segment lost 5 bases, leaving 12 bases of the junction unmatched. The CDR3 extends over 17 amino acids. CDR3 residues: CARSKRGTGMGNTEAFF. CDR3 nucleotide sequence: TGTGCCAGAAGTAAGAGGGGGACAGGGATGGGGAACACTGAAGCTTTCTTT.

This clone was recorded a few times. V gene TRBV18 combines with J gene TRBJ1-3; 7 bases agree with TRBD1. The germline CDR1 and CDR2 sequences are KGHSH and LQKENI. V lost 1 base to trimming and J lost 0 bases; unmatched junction nucleotides: 9. The CDR3 totals 18 residues. Here the CDR3 DNA reads TGTGCCAGCTCACCACGTACCCGAGACAGGGCCTCTGGAAACACCATATATTTT. This translates into CASSPRTRDRASGNTIYF.

The V call is TRBV29-1, the J call TRBJ1-6; the D gene is possibly TRBD1 (5 bases). Germline CDR1 reads SQVTM; CDR2 reads ANQGSEA. The length of the CDR3 is 11 residues. V was shortened by 4 bases and J by 11 bases, with 9 bases between the two germline ends. CDR3 sequence (DNA): TGCAGCGTTGTCCGGGGGACACCCCTCCACTTT. Protein sequence: CSVVRGTPLHF.

The J gene is TRBJ1-2, the V gene TRBV18; TRBD1 is a possible D gene (5 bases). Germline CDR1 is KGHSH and CDR2 is LQKENI. Trimming left V 3 bases short and J 6 bases short, with 11 bases between. The CDR3 length is 13 residues. CDR3 sequence: CASSPGPGDGYTF. CDR3 coding DNA: TGTGCCAGCTCACCGGGGCCTGGGGATGGCTACACCTTC.

J is TRBJ1-1 and V is TRBV6-2 or TRBV6-3, with D possibly TRBD1 on 6 matching bases. The CDR3 is made up of 12 amino acids. V was shortened by 5 bases and J by 7 bases, with 11 bases between the two germline ends. The V gene's germline CDR1 is MNHEY and CDR2 SVGEGT. DNA for the CDR3: TGTGCCAGCAGTCGCAACAGGGTTGAAGCTTTCTTT. The encoded protein is CASSRNRVEAFF.

This chain joins TRBV7-8 and TRBJ2-2; a weak D match, TRBD2 (5 bases). The CDR3 has 21 amino acids. The V end was cut by 1 base, the J end by 3 bases, with 27 bases between. Germline V gives CDR1 SGHVS, CDR2 FQNEAQ. The CDR3 protein is CASSLVRIWLSGKYYTGELFF. The CDR3 bases are TGTGCCAGCAGCTTAGTCAGGATCTGGTTGTCGGGGAAATACTACACCGGGGAGCTGTTTTTT.

The chain links TRBV6-2 or TRBV6-3 to TRBJ1-2, with 7 positions matching TRBD1. V trimming: 5 bases; J trimming: 3 bases; junction bases outside the gene matches: 9. The CDR3 covers 15 residues. Per the germline V gene, CDR1 is MNHEY and CDR2 is SVGEGT. CDR3 sequence reads: CASSHKRQGDYGYTF. DNA for the CDR3: TGTGCCAGCAGTCACAAACGACAGGGCGACTATGGCTACACCTTC.

The chain employs TRBV6-5 and TRBJ2-7; D gene ambiguous. Trimming stripped 2 bases from V and 1 base from J, with 6 bases between. Looked up from germline, CDR1 is MNHEY and CDR2 is SVGAGI. The CDR3 sequence is 13 residues long. For the CDR3, the DNA is TGTGCCAGCAGTTACCTCAGATCCTACGAGCAGTACTTC. This codes for CASSYLRSYEQYF.

The chain links TRBV27 to TRBJ2-7, with D perhaps TRBD2 (6 bases). The CDR3 totals 14 residues. Per the germline V gene, CDR1 is MNHEY and CDR2 is SMNVEV (reference sequence). Trimming stripped 5 bases from V and 3 bases from J, with 14 bases between. The CDR3 is CASSPAGRSYEQYF. The CDR3 DNA reads as TGTGCCAGCAGTCCCGCGGGACGTAGCTACGAGCAGTACTTC.

This chain joins TRBV10-3 and TRBJ1-5, with D unresolved. The CDR3 consists of 13 residues. Trimming removed 2 bases from V and 7 bases from J, with 9 bases in between. CDR1 and CDR2 from the germline V gene are ENHRY and SYGVKD. The CDR3 coding sequence is TGTGCCATCAGTGAGGAGGATAGGCAGCCCCAGCATTTT. Encoded protein: CAISEEDRQPQHF.

This chain joins TRBV6-5 and TRBJ1-2, with D perhaps matching TRBD1 (5 bases). The CDR3 runs to 15 residues. V was trimmed by 5 bases and J by 5 bases, leaving 18 bases between them. Germline CDR1 is MNHEY and CDR2 is SVGAGI. CDR3 loop: CASSPRGDGGYGYTF. The CDR3 DNA reads as TGTGCCAGCAGTCCCCGCGGTGACGGGGGGTATGGCTACACCTTC.

The chain employs TRBV7-2 and TRBJ1-2, with D maybe TRBD1 (6 bases). CDR3 length equals 16 residues. Per germline, CDR1 SGHTA and CDR2 FQGNSA. The V gene lost 5 bases and the J gene lost 6 bases, with 22 bases spanning the gap. In DNA, the CDR3 is TGTGCCAGCAGCCCCCGCCGGACAGACGAAAGAAATGGCTACACCTTC. Amino acid sequence: CASSPRRTDERNGYTF.

This chain joins TRBV12-5 and TRBJ1-1; D is perhaps TRBD1 (5 bases). The germline gives CDR1 LGHNT, CDR2 FRNRAP. This CDR3 is 14 amino acids long. Trimming took off 6 bases at V and 1 base at J, with 12 bases between the two ends. The CDR3 DNA reads TGTGCTAGTGGCCCAGGGATATGGAACACTGAAGCTTTCTTT. Encoded protein: CASGPGIWNTEAFF.

This chain links TRBV2 with TRBJ1-4, with D hard to call. V lost 4 bases to trimming and J lost 7 bases, with 16 bases between them. CDR1 is SNHLY and CDR2 is FYNNEI in the germline V gene. This CDR3 comprises 15 residues. Here the CDR3 reads CASSVEASVGEKLFF. CDR3 coding DNA: TGTGCCAGCAGTGTGGAGGCCTCAGTCGGTGAAAAACTGTTTTTT.

This clone occurred once. The chain recombines TRBV7-3 with TRBJ1-1; D is unresolved. There are 15 residues in the CDR3. Trimming removed 1 base at V and 6 bases at J, with 15 bases between. In germline, CDR1 is SGHTA, CDR2 FQGTGA. The CDR3 DNA reads as TGTGCCAGCAGCTTAAGTCCCCTATTGGGAGCTGAAGCTTTCTTT. Amino acids: CASSLSPLLGAEAFF.

The V and J genes are TRBV27 and TRBJ2-6; tentatively, D is TRBD1 (6 bases). The CDR3 is made up of 16 amino acids. Trimming removed 3 bases from V and 1 base from J, with 10 bases in between. Germline CDR1 is MNHEY and CDR2 is SMNVEV (reference sequence). This CDR3 is CASSFLGGSGANVLTF. As DNA, the CDR3 is TGTGCCAGCAGTTTTCTAGGGGGTTCTGGGGCCAACGTCCTGACTTTC.

The chain employs TRBV7-2 and TRBJ2-2; tentative D call: TRBD2 (5 bases). The germline V gene encodes CDR1 SGHTA and CDR2 FQGNSA. V gave up 5 bases and J gave up 6 bases, with 19 bases separating them. CDR3 size: 16 residues. The CDR3 protein is CASSPSRLGVAGELFF. DNA for the CDR3: TGTGCCAGCAGCCCGTCCCGGCTCGGGGTGGCCGGGGAGCTGTTTTTT.

The chain uses TRBV11-3 and TRBJ2-1; possibly TRBD2 for D (6 bases). CDR1 is SGHNT and CDR2 is YENEEA in the germline V gene. The CDR3 totals 15 residues. V dropped 1 base and J dropped 9 bases, with 16 bases sitting between them. CDR3 bases: TGTGCCAGCAGCTTAGGATCAGTACCGGGGGTTGAGCAGTTCTTC. Translated: CASSLGSVPGVEQFF.

The CDR3 nucleotides are TGTGCCAGTAGTCCGACCTTCGGGCTAGCGGGAGGTGAGCAGTTCTTC. Its protein is CASSPTFGLAGGEQFF. This chain links TRBV19 with TRBJ2-1; 11 nucleotides line up with TRBD2. Trimming removed 5 bases from V and 9 bases from J; junction bases left unmatched: 12. The germline V gene has CDR1 LNHDA and CDR2 SQIVND (reference sequence). The CDR3 is 16 residues long.